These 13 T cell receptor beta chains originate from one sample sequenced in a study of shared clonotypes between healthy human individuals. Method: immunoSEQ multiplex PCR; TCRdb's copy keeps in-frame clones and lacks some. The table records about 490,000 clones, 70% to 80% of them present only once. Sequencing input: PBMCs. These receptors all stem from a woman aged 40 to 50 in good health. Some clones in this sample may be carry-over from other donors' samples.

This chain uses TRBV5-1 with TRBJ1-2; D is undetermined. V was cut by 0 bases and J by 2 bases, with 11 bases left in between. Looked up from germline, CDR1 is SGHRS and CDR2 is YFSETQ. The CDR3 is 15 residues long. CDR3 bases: TGCGCCAGCAGCTTGGTAGGGTACAACAACTATGGCTACACCTTC. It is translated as CASSLVGYNNYGYTF.

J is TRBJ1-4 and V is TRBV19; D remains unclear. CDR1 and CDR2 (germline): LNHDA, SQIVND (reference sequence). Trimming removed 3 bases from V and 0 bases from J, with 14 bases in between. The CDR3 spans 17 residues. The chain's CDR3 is CASSMVADPATNEKLFF. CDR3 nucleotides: TGTGCCAGTAGTATGGTAGCAGACCCAGCAACTAATGAAAAACTGTTTTTT.

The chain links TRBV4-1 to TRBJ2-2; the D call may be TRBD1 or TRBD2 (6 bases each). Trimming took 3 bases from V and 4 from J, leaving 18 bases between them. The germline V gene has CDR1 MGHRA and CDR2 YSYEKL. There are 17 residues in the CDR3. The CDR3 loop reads CASSQGSGGRVTGELFF. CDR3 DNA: TGCGCCAGCAGCCAGGGATCCGGGGGCCGGGTCACCGGGGAGCTGTTTTTT.

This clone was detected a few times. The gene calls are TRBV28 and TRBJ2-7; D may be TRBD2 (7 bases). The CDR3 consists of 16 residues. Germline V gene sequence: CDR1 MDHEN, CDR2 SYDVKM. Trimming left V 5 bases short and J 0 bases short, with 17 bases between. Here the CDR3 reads CASSTPGGKSSYEQYF. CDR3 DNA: TGTGCCAGCAGTACCCCGGGGGGCAAGAGCTCCTACGAGCAGTACTTC.

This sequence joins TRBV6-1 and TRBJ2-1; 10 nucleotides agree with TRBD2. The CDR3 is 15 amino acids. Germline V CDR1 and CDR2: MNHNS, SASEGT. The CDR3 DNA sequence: TGTACCGGCAGTGAAGCGGGAGGGCCGCAGAATGAGCAGTTCTTC. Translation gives CTGSEAGGPQNEQFF.

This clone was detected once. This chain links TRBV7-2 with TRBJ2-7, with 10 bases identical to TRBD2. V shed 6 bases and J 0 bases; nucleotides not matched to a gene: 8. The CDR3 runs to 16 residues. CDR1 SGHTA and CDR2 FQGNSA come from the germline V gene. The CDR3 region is CASSYTASGSSYEQYF. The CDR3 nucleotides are TGTGCCAGCAGTTACACGGCTAGCGGGAGCTCCTACGAGCAGTACTTC.

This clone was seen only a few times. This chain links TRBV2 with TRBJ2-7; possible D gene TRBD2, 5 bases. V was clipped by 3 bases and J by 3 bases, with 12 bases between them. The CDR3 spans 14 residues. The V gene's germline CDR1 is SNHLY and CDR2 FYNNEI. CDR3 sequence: CASSETTWHYEQYF. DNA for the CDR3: TGTGCCAGCAGTGAGACTACCTGGCACTACGAGCAGTACTTC.

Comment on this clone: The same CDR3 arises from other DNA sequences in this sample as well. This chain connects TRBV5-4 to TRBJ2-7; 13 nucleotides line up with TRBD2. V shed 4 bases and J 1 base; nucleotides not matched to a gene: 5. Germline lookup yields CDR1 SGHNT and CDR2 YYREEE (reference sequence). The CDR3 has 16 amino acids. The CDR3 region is CASSPGLAGVSYEQYF. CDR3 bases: TGTGCCAGCAGCCCTGGACTAGCGGGAGTTTCCTACGAGCAGTACTTC.

The DNA for the CDR3 is TGTGCCAGCACCTGGGGGGGCCGGGGAGAGACCCAGTACTTC. Its protein product is CASTWGGRGETQYF. This rearrangement joins TRBV7-2 to TRBJ2-5; maybe TRBD2 (7 bases). Trimming removed 7 bases at V and 4 bases at J, with 16 bases between. CDR1 is SGHTA, CDR2 FQGNSA, per germline. This CDR3 is 14 amino acids long.

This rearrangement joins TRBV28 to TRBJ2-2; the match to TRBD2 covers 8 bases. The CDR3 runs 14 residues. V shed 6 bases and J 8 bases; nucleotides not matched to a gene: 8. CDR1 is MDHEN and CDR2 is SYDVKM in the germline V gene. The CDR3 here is CASRKAGLAGELFF. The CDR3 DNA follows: TGTGCCAGCAGAAAAGCCGGACTAGCAGGGGAGCTGTTTTTT.

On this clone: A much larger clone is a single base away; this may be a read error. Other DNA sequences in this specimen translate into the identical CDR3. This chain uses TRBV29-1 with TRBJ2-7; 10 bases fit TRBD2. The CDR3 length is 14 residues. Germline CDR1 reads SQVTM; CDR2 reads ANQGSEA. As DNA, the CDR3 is TGCAGCGTCCAAGGAGGGGGACTAGCGAACGAGCAGTACTTT. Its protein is CSVQGGGLANEQYF.

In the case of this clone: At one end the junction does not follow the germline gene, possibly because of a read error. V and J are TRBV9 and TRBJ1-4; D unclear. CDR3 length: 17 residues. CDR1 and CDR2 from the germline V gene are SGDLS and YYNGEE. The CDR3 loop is CASSVGEGSSTSEKLFF. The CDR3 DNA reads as TGTGCCAGCAGCGTAGGGGAGGGATCATCAACTAGTGAAAAACTGTTTTTT.

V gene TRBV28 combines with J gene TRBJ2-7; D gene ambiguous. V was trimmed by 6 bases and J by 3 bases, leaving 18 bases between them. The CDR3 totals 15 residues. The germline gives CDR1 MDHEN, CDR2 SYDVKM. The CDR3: CASSHPKRRFYEQYF. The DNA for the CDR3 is TGTGCCAGCAGCCATCCAAAACGGCGGTTCTACGAGCAGTACTTC.